The clone carrying this T cell receptor (beta chain) was recorded only once. The repertoire was sequenced with immunoSEQ multiplex PCR; TCRdb's copy has only in-frame clones and lacks some. Of some 350,000 clones listed, 85% to 90% are singletons. The data originate from a study of blood T cell repertoires in COVID-19. CDR1 and CDR2 from the germline V gene are SGHRS and YFSETQ. V lost 0 bases to trimming and J lost 8 bases, with 11 bases between them. The CDR3 runs 13 residues. The receptor's source is a woman in her forties or fifties with COVID-19, enrolled during active disease. The sample consisted of peripheral blood. This rearrangement joins TRBV5-1 to TRBJ1-2, with D possibly matching TRBD1 (6 bases). CDR3 in DNA: TGCGCCAGCAGCTTGGGACAGGTGGGCGGCTACACCTTC. As protein: CASSLGQVGGYTF.